These 22 T cell receptor beta chains were sequenced from one sample in a study of patients and donors after allogeneic stem cell transplantation. TCRdb redid the calling of the RT-PCR reads with MiXCR, one entry per CDR3 protein. Of 190,000 or so distinct CDR3 sequences in the sample, around two fifths were seen once. Source material: blood, either unsorted or a sorted T cell fraction (not recorded which). The receptors were gathered from a human donor who was either an allogeneic HSCT recipient or a stem cell or donor lymphocyte infusion donor (not recorded which). It is not recorded whose cells these are; they may come from a transplant donor.

This clonotype was seen at least ten times. V usage is TRBV28 and J usage is TRBJ1-3; D is unclear. Germline assignment: CDR1 MDHEN and CDR2 SYDVKM. V was shortened by 3 bases and J by 0 bases, with 9 bases between the two germline ends. The CDR3 length is 15 residues. This CDR3 is CASSFPSRSGNTIYF. CDR3 in DNA: TGTGCCAGCAGTTTCCCCAGTCGCTCTGGAAACACCATATATTTT.

V usage is TRBV10-3 and J usage is TRBJ2-3; D is perhaps TRBD2 (6 bases). CDR1 and CDR2 from the germline V gene are ENHRY and SYGVKD. Trimming pared 3 bases from V and 4 bases from J, leaving 14 bases between. This CDR3 comprises 15 residues. In nucleotides, the CDR3 is TGTGCCATCAGTGACCCAGGGAGGATATCAGATACGCAGTATTTT. This translates into CAISDPGRISDTQYF.

This sequence joins TRBV14 and TRBJ2-3, with D unresolved. CDR1 and CDR2 (germline): SGHDN, FVKESK. There are 13 residues in the CDR3. V lost 0 bases to trimming and J lost 8 bases, with 9 bases between them. The CDR3 loop reads CASSQDRSGTQYF. The CDR3 DNA sequence: TGTGCCAGCAGCCAAGATAGATCCGGTACGCAGTATTTT. Together with reference TRBV14 and TRBJ2-3, the CDR3 gives the full variable domain: EAGVTQFPSHSVIEKGQTVTLRCDPISGHDNLYWYRRVMGKEIKFLLHFVKESKQDESGMPNNRFLAERTGGTYSTLKVQPAELEDSGVYFCASSQDRSGTQYFGPGTRLTVL.

This clonotype came up a few times. The rearrangement joins TRBV11-1 to TRBJ1-1; TRBD1 matches at 7 bases. The ends lost 4 bases at V and 2 bases at J; junction bases unmatched: 4. The CDR3 has 14 residues. Germline CDR1 reads SGHAT; CDR2 reads FQDESV (reference sequence). CDR3 bases: TGTGCCAGCAGCTATTACAGGGGCAACACTGAAGCTTTCTTT. Translation gives CASSYYRGNTEAFF.

This sequence joins TRBV12-3 or TRBV12-4 and TRBJ1-1; unclear D gene. V lost 2 bases to trimming and J lost 0 bases, with 7 bases between them. The CDR3 covers 14 residues. The chain's CDR3 is CASSLQDLNTEAFF. The CDR3 region has the DNA TGTGCCAGCAGTTTACAGGACTTGAACACTGAAGCTTTCTTT.

The chain uses TRBV10-3 and TRBJ2-1; 10 nucleotides line up with TRBD1. The germline gives CDR1 ENHRY, CDR2 SYGVKD. The junction had 4 bases not matched to a gene; V was cut back by 3 bases and J by 2 bases. The CDR3 spans 16 residues. This CDR3 reads CAISDRQGAAYNEQFF. The CDR3 DNA follows: TGTGCCATCAGTGATAGACAGGGGGCCGCCTACAATGAGCAGTTCTTC.

This clonotype was observed a few times. The chain carries TRBV12-3 or TRBV12-4 and TRBJ2-5; D uncertain. The CDR3 sequence is 17 residues long. V lost 0 bases, J lost 2 bases, and 16 bases lay in between. The CDR3 nucleotides read TGTGCCAGCAGTTTAGCGCTTGGCAGTACAGTACAAGAGACCCAGTACTTC. Translation: CASSLALGSTVQETQYF.

This clonotype was seen a handful of times. The CDR3 here is CASSQGSGYGGYTF. The CDR3, as DNA: TGTGCCAGCAGCCAAGGATCCGGGTATGGGGGCTACACCTTC. The V and J genes are TRBV3-1 and TRBJ1-2; no reliable D call. The CDR3 has 14 residues. The germline CDR1 and CDR2 sequences are LGHDT and YNNKEL (reference sequence). The ends were cut back, 1 base at V and 8 bases at J, with 14 bases in the middle.

The chain has TRBV20-1 and TRBJ2-5; 7 bases line up with TRBD1. Losses at the gene ends were 6 bases for V and 1 base for J; bases not matched to a gene: 2. Germline V lookup: CDR1 DFQATT, CDR2 SNEGSKA (reference sequence). This CDR3 contains 12 residues. The CDR3 protein is CSAGQRQETQYF. As DNA, the CDR3 is TGCAGTGCGGGACAGCGCCAAGAGACCCAGTACTTC.

The V call is TRBV7-8, the J call TRBJ1-2; 10 bases match TRBD1. Germline-derived CDR1 and CDR2 are SGHVS and FQNEAQ. The V segment lost 1 base and the J segment 4 bases; nucleotides outside the gene matches: 6. The CDR3 is 16 amino acids. DNA of the CDR3: TGTGCCAGCAGCTTAGTCCGGGACAGGGGCCTCTATGGCTACACCTTC. Its protein product is CASSLVRDRGLYGYTF. Drawing the rest from reference TRBV7-8 and TRBJ1-2, the complete variable domain is GAGVSQSPRYKVAKRGQDVALRCDPISGHVSLFWYQQALGQGPEFLTYFQNEAQLDKSGLPSDRFFAERPEGSVSTLKIQRTQQEDSAVYLCASSLVRDRGLYGYTFGSGTRLTVV.

The chain combines TRBV2 with TRBJ1-1; D remains ambiguous. Trimming removed 5 bases at V and 2 bases at J, with 15 bases between. From germline, CDR1 is SNHLY and CDR2 FYNNEI. The length of the CDR3 is 15 residues. The CDR3 DNA is TGTGCCAGCAGTAATGGTGCCCAGTTTAACACTGAAGCTTTCTTT. Amino acid sequence: CASSNGAQFNTEAFF.

The rearrangement joins TRBV9 to TRBJ2-7; TRBD1 or TRBD2 may be the D gene (6 bases each). CDR1 and CDR2 from the germline V gene are SGDLS and YYNGEE. The CDR3 totals 14 residues. The germline V and J ends were trimmed by 0 bases and 6 bases, with 13 bases remaining between them. CDR3 DNA sequence: TGTGCCAGCAGCGTAGTCGGGGGCTCGGCCGAGCAGTACTTC. This gives the protein CASSVVGGSAEQYF. The entire variable domain, with the rest obtained from reference TRBV9 and TRBJ2-7, is as follows: DSGVTQTPKHLITATGQRVTLRCSPRSGDLSVYWYQQSLDQGLQFLIQYYNGEERAKGNILERFSAQQFPDLHSELNLSSLELGDSALYFCASSVVGGSAEQYFGPGTRLTVT.

This clonotype has just a few counts. The J gene is TRBJ2-1, the V gene TRBV12-3 or TRBV12-4; a weak D match, TRBD1 (5 bases). The CDR3 consists of 11 residues. In nucleotides, the CDR3 is TGTGCGAACCGTAGGGGCGATGAGCAGTTCTTC. Its translation: CANRRGDEQFF.

In this sample, this clonotype turned up a few times. V and J are TRBV4-3 and TRBJ1-1; D is uncertain. Germline-derived CDR1 and CDR2 are LGHNA and YSLEER. The CDR3 is 14 amino acids. V was cut by 1 base and J by 3 bases, with 9 bases left in between. CDR3 coding DNA: TGCGCCAGCAGCCAAGTGGCGGTCCACACTGAAGCTTTCTTT. Protein product: CASSQVAVHTEAFF.

The genes are TRBV24-1 and TRBJ2-3; 7 nucleotides match TRBD1. The V gene's germline CDR1 is KGHDR and CDR2 SFDVKD. The CDR3 runs 14 residues. The J segment lost 0 bases and the V segment lost 6 bases, leaving 2 bases of the junction unmatched. This chain's CDR3 is CATSNRGSTDTQYF. As DNA, the CDR3 is TGTGCCACCAGTAACAGGGGAAGCACAGATACGCAGTATTTT.

The genes are TRBV20-1 and TRBJ1-5; D uncertain. Germline V gene data show CDR1 as DFQATT and CDR2 as SNEGSKA (reference sequence). V was shortened by 3 bases and J by 3 bases, with 6 bases between the two germline ends. The CDR3 extends over 12 amino acids. The CDR3 spells CSASQLNQPQHF. The CDR3 DNA reads TGCAGTGCTAGCCAGCTCAATCAGCCCCAGCATTTT.

The V gene is TRBV5-1, the J gene TRBJ2-7; 10 bases map to TRBD2. The CDR3 contains 15 residues. Germline V gene lookup returns CDR1 SGHRS and CDR2 YFSETQ. V gave up 5 bases and J gave up 2 bases; unmatched junction bases: 7. CDR3: CASSKGLALPYEQYF. The CDR3 coding sequence is TGCGCCAGCAGTAAGGGACTAGCGCTCCCCTACGAGCAGTACTTC.

J is TRBJ2-6 and V is TRBV14, with D uncertain. The CDR3 has 16 residues. V gave up 2 bases and J gave up 0 bases, with 8 bases separating them. Germline CDR1 SGHDN, CDR2 FVKESK. The CDR3 here is CASSQWKGSGANVLTF. The DNA of the CDR3 is TGTGCCAGCAGCCAATGGAAGGGCTCTGGGGCCAACGTCCTGACTTTC. Using reference TRBV14 and TRBJ2-6 for the parts outside the CDR3, the full variable domain is EAGVTQFPSHSVIEKGQTVTLRCDPISGHDNLYWYRRVMGKEIKFLLHFVKESKQDESGMPNNRFLAERTGGTYSTLKVQPAELEDSGVYFCASSQWKGSGANVLTFGAGSRLTVL.

This clonotype was observed a few times. V usage is TRBV10-3 and J usage is TRBJ1-4; 10 bases align to TRBD1. The CDR3 spans 13 residues. Germline V gene data show CDR1 as ENHRY and CDR2 as SYGVKD. With 10 bases clipped from V and 7 bases from J, the junction kept 6 bases outside the gene matches. CDR3 nucleotides: TGTGCCACCTCGGGACAGGGGATTGAAAAACTGTTTTTT. This encodes CATSGQGIEKLFF.

This clonotype was picked up a small number of times. J is TRBJ1-1 and V is TRBV5-1, with D perhaps matching TRBD1 (6 bases). The CDR3 consists of 15 residues. V lost 2 bases and J lost 0, with 11 bases in between. Germline CDR1 and CDR2: SGHRS and YFSETQ. CDR3 DNA sequence: TGCGCCAGCAGCTTACGGGGGGCGTTGAACACTGAAGCTTTCTTT. Protein: CASSLRGALNTEAFF.

V is TRBV6-2 or TRBV6-3 and J is TRBJ1-1; D remains ambiguous. V gave up 2 bases and J gave up 0 bases, with 7 bases separating them. The CDR3 loop spans 14 amino acids. Germline V CDR1 and CDR2: MNHEY, SVGEGT. The CDR3 bases are TGTGCCAGCAGTTACGGGTGGATGAACACTGAAGCTTTCTTT. Amino acid sequence: CASSYGWMNTEAFF.

This clonotype was observed a few times. In nucleotides, the CDR3 is TGTGCCACCAGCAGGGGCATAGGGGGCTCCAATGAGCAGTTCTTC. It is translated as CATSRGIGGSNEQFF. The chain links TRBV15 to TRBJ2-1; 7 nucleotides line up with TRBD1. J was trimmed by 6 bases and V by 3 bases; bases with no gene match: 8. This CDR3 is 15 amino acids long. The germline gives CDR1 LNHNV, CDR2 YYDKDF (reference sequence).